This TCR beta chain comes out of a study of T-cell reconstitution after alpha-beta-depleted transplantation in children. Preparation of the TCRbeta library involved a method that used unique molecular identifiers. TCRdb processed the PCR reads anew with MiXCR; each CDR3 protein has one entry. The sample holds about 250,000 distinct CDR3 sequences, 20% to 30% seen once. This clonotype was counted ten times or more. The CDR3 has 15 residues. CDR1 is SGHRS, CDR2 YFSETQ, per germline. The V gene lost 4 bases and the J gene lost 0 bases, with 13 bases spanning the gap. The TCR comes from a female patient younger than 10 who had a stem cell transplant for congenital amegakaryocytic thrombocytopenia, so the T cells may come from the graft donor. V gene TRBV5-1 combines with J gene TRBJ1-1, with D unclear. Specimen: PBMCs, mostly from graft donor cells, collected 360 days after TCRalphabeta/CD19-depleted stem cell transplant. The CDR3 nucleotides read TGCGCCAGCAGCCCGAGGACGGTAATGAACACTGAAGCTTTCTTT. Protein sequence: CASSPRTVMNTEAFF.